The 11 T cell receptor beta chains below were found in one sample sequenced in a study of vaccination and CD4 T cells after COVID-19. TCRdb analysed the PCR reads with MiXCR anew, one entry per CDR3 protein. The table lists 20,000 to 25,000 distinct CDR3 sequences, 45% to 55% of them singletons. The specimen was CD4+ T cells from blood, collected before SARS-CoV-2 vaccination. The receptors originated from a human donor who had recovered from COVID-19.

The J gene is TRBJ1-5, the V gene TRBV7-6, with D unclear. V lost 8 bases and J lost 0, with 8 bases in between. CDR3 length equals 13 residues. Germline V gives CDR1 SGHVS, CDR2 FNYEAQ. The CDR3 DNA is TGTGCCAGCGGCCCAAGTAGCAATCAGCCCCAGCATTTT. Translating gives CASGPSSNQPQHF.

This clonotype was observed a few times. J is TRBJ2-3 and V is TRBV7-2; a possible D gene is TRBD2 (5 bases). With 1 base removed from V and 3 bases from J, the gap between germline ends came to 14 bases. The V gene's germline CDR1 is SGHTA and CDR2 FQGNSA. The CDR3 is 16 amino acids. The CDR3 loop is CASSLGLKRLTDTQYF. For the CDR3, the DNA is TGTGCCAGCAGCTTAGGATTAAAGCGGCTTACAGATACGCAGTATTTT.

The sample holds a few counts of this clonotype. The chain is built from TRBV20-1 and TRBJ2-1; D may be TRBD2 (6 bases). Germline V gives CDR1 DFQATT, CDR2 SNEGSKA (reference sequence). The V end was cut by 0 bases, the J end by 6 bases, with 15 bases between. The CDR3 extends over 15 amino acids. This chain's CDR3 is CSARDLTGTLNEQFF. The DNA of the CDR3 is TGCAGTGCTAGAGATCTAACCGGGACTCTCAATGAGCAGTTCTTC.

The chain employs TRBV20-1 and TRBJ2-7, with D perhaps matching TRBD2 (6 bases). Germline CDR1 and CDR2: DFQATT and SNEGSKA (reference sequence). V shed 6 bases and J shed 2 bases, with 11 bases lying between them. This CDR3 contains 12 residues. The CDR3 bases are TGCAGTGCCGGGGGACTCACCTACGAGCAGTACTTC. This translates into CSAGGLTYEQYF.

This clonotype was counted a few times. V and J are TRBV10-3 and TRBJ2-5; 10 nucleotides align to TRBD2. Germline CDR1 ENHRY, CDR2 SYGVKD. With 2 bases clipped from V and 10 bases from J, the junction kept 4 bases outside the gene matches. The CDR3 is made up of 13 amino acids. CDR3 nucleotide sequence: TGTGCCATCAGTGAGCTAGCGGGAGAGGTCCAGTACTTC. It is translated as CAISELAGEVQYF.

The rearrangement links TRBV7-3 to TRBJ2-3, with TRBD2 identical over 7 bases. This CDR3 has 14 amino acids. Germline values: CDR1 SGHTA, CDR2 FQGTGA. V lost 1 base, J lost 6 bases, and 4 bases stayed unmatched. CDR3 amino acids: CASSLMGAGDTQYF. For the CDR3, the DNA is TGTGCCAGCAGCTTAATGGGAGCGGGGGATACGCAGTATTTT. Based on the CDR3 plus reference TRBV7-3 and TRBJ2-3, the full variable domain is GAGVSQTPSNKVTEKGKYVELRCDPISGHTALYWYRQSLGQGPEFLIYFQGTGAADDSGLPNDRFFAVRPEGSVSTLKIQRTERGDSAVYLCASSLMGAGDTQYFGPGTRLTVL.

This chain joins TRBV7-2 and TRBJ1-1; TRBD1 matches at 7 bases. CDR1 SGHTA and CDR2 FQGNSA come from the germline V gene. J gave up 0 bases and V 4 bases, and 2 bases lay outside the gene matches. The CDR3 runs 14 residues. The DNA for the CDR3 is TGTGCCAGCAGCTGGGGACAGATGAACACTGAAGCTTTCTTT. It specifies CASSWGQMNTEAFF.

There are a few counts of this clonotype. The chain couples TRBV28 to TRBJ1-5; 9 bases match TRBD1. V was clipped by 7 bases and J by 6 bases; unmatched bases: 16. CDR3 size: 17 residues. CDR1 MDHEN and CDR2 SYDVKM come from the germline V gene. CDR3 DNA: TGTGCCAGCACCGACCCCCGCTGGGGACAGGGAGCTCAGCCCCAGCATTTT. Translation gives CASTDPRWGQGAQPQHF.

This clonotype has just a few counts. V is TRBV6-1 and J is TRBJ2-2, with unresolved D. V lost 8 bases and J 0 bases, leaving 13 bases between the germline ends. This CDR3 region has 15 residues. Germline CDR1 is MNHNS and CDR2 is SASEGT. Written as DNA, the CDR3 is TGTGCCAGCTCCCCTATGGGGACGAACACCGGGGAGCTGTTTTTT. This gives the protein CASSPMGTNTGELFF.

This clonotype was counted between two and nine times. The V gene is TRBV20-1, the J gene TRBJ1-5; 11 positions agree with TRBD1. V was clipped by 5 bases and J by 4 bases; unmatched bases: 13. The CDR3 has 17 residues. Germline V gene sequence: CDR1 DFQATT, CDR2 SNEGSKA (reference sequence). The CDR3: CSADSSWDRGTNQPQHF. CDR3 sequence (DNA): TGCAGTGCTGATTCCTCTTGGGACAGGGGGACAAATCAGCCCCAGCATTTT.

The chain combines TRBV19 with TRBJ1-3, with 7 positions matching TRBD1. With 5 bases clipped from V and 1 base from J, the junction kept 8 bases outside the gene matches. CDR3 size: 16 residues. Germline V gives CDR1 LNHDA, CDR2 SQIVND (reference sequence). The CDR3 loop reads CASSPWAGQSGNTIYF. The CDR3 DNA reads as TGTGCCAGTAGTCCCTGGGCGGGACAGTCTGGAAACACCATATATTTT.